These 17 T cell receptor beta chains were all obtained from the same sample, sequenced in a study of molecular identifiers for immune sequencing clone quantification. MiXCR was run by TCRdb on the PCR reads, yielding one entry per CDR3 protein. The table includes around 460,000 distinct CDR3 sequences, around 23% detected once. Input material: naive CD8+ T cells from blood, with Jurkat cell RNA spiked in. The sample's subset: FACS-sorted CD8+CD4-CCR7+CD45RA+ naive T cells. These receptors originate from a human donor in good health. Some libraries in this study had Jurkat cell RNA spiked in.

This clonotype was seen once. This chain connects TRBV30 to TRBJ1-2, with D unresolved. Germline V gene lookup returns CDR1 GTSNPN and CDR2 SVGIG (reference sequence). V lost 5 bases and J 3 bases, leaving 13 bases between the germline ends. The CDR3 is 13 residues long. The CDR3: CAWGDGVYYGYTF. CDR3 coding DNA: TGTGCCTGGGGTGATGGGGTATACTATGGCTACACCTTC.

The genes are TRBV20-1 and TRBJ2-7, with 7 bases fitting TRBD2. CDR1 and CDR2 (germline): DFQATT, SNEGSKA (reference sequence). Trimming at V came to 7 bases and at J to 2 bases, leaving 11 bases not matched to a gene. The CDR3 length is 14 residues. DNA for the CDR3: TGCAGTGTCCCACACTCGACTAGCACCTACGAGCAGTACTTC. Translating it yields CSVPHSTSTYEQYF.

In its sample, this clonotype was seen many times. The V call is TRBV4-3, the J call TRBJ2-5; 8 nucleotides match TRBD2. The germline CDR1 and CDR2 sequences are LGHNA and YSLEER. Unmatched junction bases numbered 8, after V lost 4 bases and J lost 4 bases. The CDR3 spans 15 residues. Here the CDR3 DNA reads TGCGCCAGCAGCCCAGGTCCGGGAGGGCGAGAGACCCAGTACTTC. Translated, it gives CASSPGPGGRETQYF.

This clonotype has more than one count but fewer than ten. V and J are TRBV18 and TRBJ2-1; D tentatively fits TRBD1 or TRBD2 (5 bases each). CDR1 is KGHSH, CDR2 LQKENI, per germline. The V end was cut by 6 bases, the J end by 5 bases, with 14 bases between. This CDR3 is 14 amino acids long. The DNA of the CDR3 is TGTGCCAGCTCGATTACCGGGGCGAACAATGAGCAGTTCTTC. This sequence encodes CASSITGANNEQFF.

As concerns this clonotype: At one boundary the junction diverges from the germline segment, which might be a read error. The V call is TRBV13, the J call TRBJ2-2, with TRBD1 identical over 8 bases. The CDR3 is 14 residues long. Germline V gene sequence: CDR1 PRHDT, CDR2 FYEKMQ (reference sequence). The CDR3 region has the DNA TGTGTCAGCAGTATCGGACAGGGTGCCGGGGAGCTGTTTTTT. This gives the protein CVSSIGQGAGELFF.

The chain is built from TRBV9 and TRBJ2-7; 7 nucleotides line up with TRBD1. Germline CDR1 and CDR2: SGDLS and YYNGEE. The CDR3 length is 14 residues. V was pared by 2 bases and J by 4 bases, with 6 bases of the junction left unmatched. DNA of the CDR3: TGTGCCAGCAGCGTCCGGGACAGCCCATACGAGCAGTACTTC. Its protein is CASSVRDSPYEQYF.

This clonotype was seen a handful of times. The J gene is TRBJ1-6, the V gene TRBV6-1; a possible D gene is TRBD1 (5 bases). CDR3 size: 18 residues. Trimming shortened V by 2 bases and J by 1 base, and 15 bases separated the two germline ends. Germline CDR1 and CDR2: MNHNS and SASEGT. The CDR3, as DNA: TGTGCCAGCAGTGAAAGGGGAGGGGTAGTGTCCTATAATTCACCCCTCCACTTT. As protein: CASSERGGVVSYNSPLHF.

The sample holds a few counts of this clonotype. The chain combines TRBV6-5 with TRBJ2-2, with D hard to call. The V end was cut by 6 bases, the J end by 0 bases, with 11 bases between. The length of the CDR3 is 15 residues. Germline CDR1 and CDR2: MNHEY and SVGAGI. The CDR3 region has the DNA TGTGCCAGCAGAACCGGGCAGACGAACACCGGGGAGCTGTTTTTT. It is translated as CASRTGQTNTGELFF.

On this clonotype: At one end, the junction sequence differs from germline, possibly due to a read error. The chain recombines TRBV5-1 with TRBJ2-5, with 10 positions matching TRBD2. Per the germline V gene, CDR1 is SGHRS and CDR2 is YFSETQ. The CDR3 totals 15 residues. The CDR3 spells CASSLVPSGGEPQYF. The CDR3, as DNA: TGCGCCAGCAGCTTGGTCCCTAGCGGGGGAGAGCCCCAGTACTTC.

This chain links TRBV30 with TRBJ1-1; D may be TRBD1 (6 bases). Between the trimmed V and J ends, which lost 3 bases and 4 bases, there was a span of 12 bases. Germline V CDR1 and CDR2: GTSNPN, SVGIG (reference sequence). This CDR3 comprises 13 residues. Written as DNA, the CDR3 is TGTGCCTGGAGGGGAGGGGGAATCACTGAAGCTTTCTTT. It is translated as CAWRGGGITEAFF.

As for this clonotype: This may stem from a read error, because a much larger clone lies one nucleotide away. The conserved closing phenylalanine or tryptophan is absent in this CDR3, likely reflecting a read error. CDR3 nucleotide sequence: TGCAGCGCCCGGTCGGGAGTCCCCGAGCAGTACCTC. Its protein is CSARSGVPEQYL. The gene calls are TRBV29-1 and TRBJ2-7, with a possible D match to TRBD2 (6 bases). Germline-derived CDR1 and CDR2 are SQVTM and ANQGSEA. The V end lost 7 bases, the J end lost 6 bases, and 16 bases lay between the germline ends. The CDR3 runs to 12 residues.

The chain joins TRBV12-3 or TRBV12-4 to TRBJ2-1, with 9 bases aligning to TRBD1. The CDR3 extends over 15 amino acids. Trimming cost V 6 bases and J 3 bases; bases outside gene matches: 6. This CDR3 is CASRTGTGNYNEQFF. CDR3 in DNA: TGTGCCAGCAGAACCGGGACAGGGAACTACAATGAGCAGTTCTTC.

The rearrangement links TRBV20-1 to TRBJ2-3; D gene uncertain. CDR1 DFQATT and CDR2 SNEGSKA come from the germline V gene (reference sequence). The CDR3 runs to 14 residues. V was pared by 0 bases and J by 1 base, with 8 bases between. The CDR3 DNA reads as TGCAGTGCTAGAGATGTCCGGGGCACAGATACGCAGTATTTT. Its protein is CSARDVRGTDTQYF.

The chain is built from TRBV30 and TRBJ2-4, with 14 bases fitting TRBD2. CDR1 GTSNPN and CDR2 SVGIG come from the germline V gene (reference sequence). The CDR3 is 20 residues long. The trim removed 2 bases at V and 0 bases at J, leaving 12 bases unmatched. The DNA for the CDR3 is TGTGCCTGGAGTCCCCGGACTAGCGGGGGGCCTCCCCTAGCCAAAAACATTCAGTACTTC. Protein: CAWSPRTSGGPPLAKNIQYF.

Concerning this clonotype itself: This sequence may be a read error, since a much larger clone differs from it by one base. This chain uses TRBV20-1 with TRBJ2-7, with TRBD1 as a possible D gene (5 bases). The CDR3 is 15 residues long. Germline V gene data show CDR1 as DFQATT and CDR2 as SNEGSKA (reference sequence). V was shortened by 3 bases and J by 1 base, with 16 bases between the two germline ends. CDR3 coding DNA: TGCAGTGCTAGGGGCCGACAGTGTAGGTCCTACGAGCAGTACTTC. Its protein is CSARGRQCRSYEQYF.

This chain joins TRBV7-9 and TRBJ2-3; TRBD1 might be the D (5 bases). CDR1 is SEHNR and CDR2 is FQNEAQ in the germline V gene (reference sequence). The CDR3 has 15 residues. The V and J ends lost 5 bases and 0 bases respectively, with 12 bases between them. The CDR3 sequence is CASSQGRASTDTQYF. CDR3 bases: TGTGCCAGCAGCCAGGGCAGGGCTAGCACAGATACGCAGTATTTT. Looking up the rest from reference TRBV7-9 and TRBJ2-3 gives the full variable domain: DTGVSQNPRHKITKRGQNVTFRCDPISEHNRLYWYRQTLGQGPEFLTYFQNEAQLEKSRLLSDRFSAERPKGSFSTLEIQRTEQGDSAMYLCASSQGRASTDTQYFGPGTRLTVL.

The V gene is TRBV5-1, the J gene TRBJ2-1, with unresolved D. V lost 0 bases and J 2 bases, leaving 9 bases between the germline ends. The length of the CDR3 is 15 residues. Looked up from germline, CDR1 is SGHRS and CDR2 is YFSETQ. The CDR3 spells CASSLDAPTYNEQFF. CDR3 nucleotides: TGCGCCAGCAGCTTGGACGCTCCCACCTACAATGAGCAGTTCTTC.